The T cell receptor beta chain described here comes from a study of shared clonotypes between healthy human individuals. At the level of the study: Researchers drew samples from a couple of women and three men aged 18 to 49.

The J segment lost 4 bases and the V segment lost 7 bases, leaving 7 bases of the junction unmatched. The CDR3 totals 14 residues. Germline assignment: CDR1 MGHRA and CDR2 YSYEKL. Over several immunoSEQ plates, each subset's genomic DNA was distributed in even portions. Replicate PCRs run on unsorted PBMC used around 0.3 ug DNA, which was 30,000 or so T cell genomes. Measured with immunoSEQ multiplex PCR; TCRdb has only the in-frame clones, and not every one. The sample has roughly 500,000 clones, roughly 77% seen once; the top ten hold approximately 13%. In unsorted samples, genomic DNA was obtained using 94 million or so PBMCs.

The V and J genes are TRBV4-1 and TRBJ2-3, with TRBD2 matching over 8 bases. This TCR came from a woman in her forties in good health. Some clones in this sample may be carry-over from other donors' samples. The specimen sequenced was PBMCs. CDR3 bases: TGCGCCAGCAAATTAGTTAGCGGGGCAGATACGCAGTATTTT. This gives the protein CASKLVSGADTQYF.